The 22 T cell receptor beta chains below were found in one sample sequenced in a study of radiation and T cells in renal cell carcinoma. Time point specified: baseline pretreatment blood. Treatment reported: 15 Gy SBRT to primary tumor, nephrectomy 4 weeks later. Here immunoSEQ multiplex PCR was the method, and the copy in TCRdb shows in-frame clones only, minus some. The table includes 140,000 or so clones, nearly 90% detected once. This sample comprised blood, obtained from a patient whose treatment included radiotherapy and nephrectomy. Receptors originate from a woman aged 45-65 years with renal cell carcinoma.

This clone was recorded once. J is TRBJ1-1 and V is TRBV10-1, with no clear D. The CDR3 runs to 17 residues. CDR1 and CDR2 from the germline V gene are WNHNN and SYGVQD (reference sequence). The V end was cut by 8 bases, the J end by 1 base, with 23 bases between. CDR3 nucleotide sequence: TGCGCCAGCGGCCAACAGATTCCGGAACCAGCGAACACTGAAGCTTTCTTT. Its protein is CASGQQIPEPANTEAFF.

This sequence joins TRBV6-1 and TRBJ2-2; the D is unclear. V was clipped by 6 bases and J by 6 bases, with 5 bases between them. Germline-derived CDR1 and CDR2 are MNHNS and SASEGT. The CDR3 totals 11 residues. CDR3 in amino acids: CASRSAGELFF. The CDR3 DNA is TGTGCCAGCAGGTCCGCCGGGGAGCTGTTTTTT.

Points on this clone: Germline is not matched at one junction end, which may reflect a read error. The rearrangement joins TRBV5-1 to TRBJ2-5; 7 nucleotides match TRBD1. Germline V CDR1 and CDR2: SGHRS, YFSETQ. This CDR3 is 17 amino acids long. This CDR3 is CASSLSPTGSFQGTQYF. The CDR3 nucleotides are TGCGCCAGCAGCTTGTCTCCGACAGGGAGCTTCCAAGGGACCCAGTACTTC.

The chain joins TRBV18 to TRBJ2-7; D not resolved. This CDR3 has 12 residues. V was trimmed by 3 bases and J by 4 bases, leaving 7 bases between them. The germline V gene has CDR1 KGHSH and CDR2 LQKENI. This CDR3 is CASSPERYEQYF. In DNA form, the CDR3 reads TGTGCCAGCTCACCGGAAAGGTACGAGCAGTACTTC.

This chain's CDR3 is CASSLEAQDYYGYTF. As DNA, the CDR3 is TGTGCCAGCAGCTTGGAGGCCCAGGACTACTATGGCTACACCTTC. The V and J genes are TRBV5-4 and TRBJ1-2, with no clear D. This CDR3 region has 15 residues. Germline assignment: CDR1 SGHNT and CDR2 YYREEE (reference sequence). Between the trimmed V and J ends, which lost 0 bases and 3 bases, there was a span of 12 bases.

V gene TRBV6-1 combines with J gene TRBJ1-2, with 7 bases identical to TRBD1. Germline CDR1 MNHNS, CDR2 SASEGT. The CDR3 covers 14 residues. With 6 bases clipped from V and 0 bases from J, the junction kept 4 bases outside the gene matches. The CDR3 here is CASSLQGTNYGYTF. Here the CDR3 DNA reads TGTGCCAGCAGCTTACAGGGGACTAACTATGGCTACACCTTC.

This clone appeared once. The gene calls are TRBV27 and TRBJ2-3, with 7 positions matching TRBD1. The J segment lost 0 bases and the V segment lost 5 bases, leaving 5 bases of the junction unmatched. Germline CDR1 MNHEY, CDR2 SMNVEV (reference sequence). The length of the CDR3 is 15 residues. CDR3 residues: CASSTRTGSTDTQYF. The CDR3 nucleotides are TGTGCCAGCAGTACTCGGACAGGTAGCACAGATACGCAGTATTTT.

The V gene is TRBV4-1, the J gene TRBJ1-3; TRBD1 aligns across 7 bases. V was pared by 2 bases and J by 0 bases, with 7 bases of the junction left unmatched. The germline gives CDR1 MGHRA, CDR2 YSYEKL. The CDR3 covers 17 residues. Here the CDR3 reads CASSQPTNRGSGNTIYF. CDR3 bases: TGCGCCAGCAGCCAACCTACAAACAGGGGCTCTGGAAACACCATATATTTT.

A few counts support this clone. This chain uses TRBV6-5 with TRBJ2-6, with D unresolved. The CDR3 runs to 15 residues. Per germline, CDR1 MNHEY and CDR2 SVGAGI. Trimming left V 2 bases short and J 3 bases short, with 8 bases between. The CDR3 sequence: CASSYENRGANVLTF. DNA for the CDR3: TGTGCCAGCAGTTACGAGAATCGTGGGGCCAACGTCCTGACTTTC.

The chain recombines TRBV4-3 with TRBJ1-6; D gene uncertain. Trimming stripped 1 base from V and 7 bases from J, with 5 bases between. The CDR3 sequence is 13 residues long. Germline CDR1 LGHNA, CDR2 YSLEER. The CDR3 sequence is CASSQVGNSPLHF. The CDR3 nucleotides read TGCGCCAGCAGCCAAGTAGGGAATTCACCCCTCCACTTT.

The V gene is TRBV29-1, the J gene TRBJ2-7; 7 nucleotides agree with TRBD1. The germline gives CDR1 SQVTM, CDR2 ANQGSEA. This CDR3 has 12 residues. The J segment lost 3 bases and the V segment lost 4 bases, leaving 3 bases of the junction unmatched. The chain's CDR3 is CSVGDRVYEQYF. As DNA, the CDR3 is TGCAGCGTTGGAGACAGGGTCTACGAGCAGTACTTC.

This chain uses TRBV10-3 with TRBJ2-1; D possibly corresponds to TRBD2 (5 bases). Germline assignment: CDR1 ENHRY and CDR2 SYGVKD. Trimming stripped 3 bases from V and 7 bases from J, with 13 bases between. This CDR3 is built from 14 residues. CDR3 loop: CAISEGKGANEQFF. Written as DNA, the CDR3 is TGTGCCATCAGTGAAGGTAAGGGAGCGAATGAGCAGTTCTTC.

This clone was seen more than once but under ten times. This CDR3 is CASSVQGYNEQFF. CDR3 bases: TGTGCCAGCAGCGTACAGGGCTACAATGAGCAGTTCTTC. The chain recombines TRBV14 with TRBJ2-1, with D possibly TRBD1 on 6 matching bases. The CDR3 contains 13 residues. Germline V gives CDR1 SGHDN, CDR2 FVKESK. Between the trimmed V and J ends, which lost 5 bases and 3 bases, there was a span of 8 bases.

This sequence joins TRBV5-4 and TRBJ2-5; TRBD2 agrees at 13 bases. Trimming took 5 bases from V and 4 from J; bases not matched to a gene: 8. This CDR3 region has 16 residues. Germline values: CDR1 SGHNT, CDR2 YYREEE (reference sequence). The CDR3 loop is CASRRDGTSGAETQYF. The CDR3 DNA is TGTGCCAGCAGACGGGACGGGACTAGCGGGGCAGAGACCCAGTACTTC. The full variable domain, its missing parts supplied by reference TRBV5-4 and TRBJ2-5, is ETGVTQSPTHLIKTRGQQVTLRCSSQSGHNTVSWYQQALGQGPQFIFQYYREEENGRGNFPPRFSGLQFPNYSSELNVNALELDDSALYLCASRRDGTSGAETQYFGPGTRLLVL.

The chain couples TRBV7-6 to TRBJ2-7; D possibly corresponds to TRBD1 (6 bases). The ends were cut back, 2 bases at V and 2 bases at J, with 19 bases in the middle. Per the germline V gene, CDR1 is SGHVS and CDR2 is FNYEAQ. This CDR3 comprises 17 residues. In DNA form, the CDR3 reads TGTGCCAGCAGCTTAAAGGGGGTTGCGGGCTCTCCCTACGAGCAGTACTTC. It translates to CASSLKGVAGSPYEQYF.

The CDR3 nucleotides read TGTGCCAGCAGTGAGGTTCAGCCTAATCAGCCCCAGCATTTT. This gives the protein CASSEVQPNQPQHF. This rearrangement joins TRBV2 to TRBJ1-5; D gene ambiguous. The CDR3 is made up of 14 amino acids. The V gene lost 3 bases and the J gene lost 4 bases, with 10 bases spanning the gap. Germline-derived CDR1 and CDR2 are SNHLY and FYNNEI.

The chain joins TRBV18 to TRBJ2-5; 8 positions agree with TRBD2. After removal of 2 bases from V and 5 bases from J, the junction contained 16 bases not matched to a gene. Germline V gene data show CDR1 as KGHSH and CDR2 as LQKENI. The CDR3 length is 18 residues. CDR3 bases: TGTGCCAGCTCACCAGACATGGTTGGCGGGGGGAACACGGAGACCCAGTACTTC. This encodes CASSPDMVGGGNTETQYF. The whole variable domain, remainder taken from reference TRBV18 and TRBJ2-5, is NAGVMQNPRHLVRRRGQEARLRCSPMKGHSHVYWYRQLPEEGLKFMVYLQKENIIDESGMPKERFSAEFPKEGPSILRIQQVVRGDSAAYFCASSPDMVGGGNTETQYFGPGTRLLVL.

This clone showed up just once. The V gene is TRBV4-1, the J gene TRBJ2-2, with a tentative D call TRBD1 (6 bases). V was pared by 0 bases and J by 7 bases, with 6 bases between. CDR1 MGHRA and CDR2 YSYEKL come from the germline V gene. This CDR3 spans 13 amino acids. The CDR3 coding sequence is TGCGCCAGCAGCCAAGAAGGGGGCGGGGAGCTGTTTTTT. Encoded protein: CASSQEGGGELFF.

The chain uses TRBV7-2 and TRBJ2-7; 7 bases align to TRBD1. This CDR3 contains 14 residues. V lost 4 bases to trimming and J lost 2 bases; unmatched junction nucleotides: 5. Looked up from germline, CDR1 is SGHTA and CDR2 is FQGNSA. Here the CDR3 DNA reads TGTGCCAGCAGCTCCTCCGGGACAGCCTACGAGCAGTACTTC. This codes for CASSSSGTAYEQYF.

This CDR3 is CASSLWTGGYGYTF. The DNA of the CDR3 is TGTGCCAGCAGCTTGTGGACCGGAGGCTATGGCTACACCTTC. This chain links TRBV7-2 with TRBJ1-2; no firm D call. Between the trimmed V and J ends, which lost 3 bases and 4 bases, there was a span of 12 bases. The CDR3 has 14 amino acids. Germline V lookup: CDR1 SGHTA, CDR2 FQGNSA. The entire variable domain, with the rest obtained from reference TRBV7-2 and TRBJ1-2, is as follows: GAGVSQSPSNKVTEKGKDVELRCDPISGHTALYWYRQSLGQGLEFLIYFQGNSAPDKSGLPSDRFSAERTGGSVSTLTIQRTQQEDSAVYLCASSLWTGGYGYTFGSGTRLTVV.

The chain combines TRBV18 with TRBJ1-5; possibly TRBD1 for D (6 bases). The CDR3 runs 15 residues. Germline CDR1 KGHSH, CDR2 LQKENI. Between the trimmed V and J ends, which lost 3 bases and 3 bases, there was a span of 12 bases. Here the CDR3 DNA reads TGTGCCAGCTCACCGGGGGGGCAGTTCAATCAGCCCCAGCATTTT. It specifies CASSPGGQFNQPQHF.

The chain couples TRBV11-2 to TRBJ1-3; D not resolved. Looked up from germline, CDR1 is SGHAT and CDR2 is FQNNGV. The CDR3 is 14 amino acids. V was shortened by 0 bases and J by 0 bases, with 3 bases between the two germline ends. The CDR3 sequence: CASSLEGSGNTIYF. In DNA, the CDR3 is TGTGCCAGCAGCTTAGAGGGCTCTGGAAACACCATATATTTT.